This TCR beta chain was captured in a study of early T cells in non-severe SARS-CoV-2 infection. Individual cDNA molecules each received unique molecular identifiers attached to them. One entry per CDR3 protein results from TCRdb running MiXCR on the 5' RACE reads. The data contain more than 55,000 distinct CDR3 sequences, about 6% of them singletons. This CDR3 contains 14 residues. Germline V lookup: CDR1 MGHDK, CDR2 SYGVNS. The V and J ends lost 2 bases and 1 base respectively, with 8 bases between them. This clonotype came up many times. The genes are TRBV25-1 and TRBJ1-1; D remains ambiguous. Sample: whole blood, taken at baseline. This TCR came from an adult who was a healthcare worker with PCR-confirmed SARS-CoV-2 infection or an uninfected control (not recorded which). This chain's CDR3 is CASSEPASNTEAFF. In DNA, the CDR3 is TGTGCCAGCAGTGAACCCGCTTCGAACACTGAAGCTTTCTTT. Using reference TRBV25-1 and TRBJ1-1 for the parts outside the CDR3, the full variable domain is EADIYQTPRYLVIGTGKKITLECSQTMGHDKMYWYQQDPGMELHLIHYSYGVNSTEKGDLSSESTVSRIRTEHFPLTLESARPSHTSQYLCASSEPASNTEAFFGQGTRLTVV.